This note documents a single TCR beta chain sequence. Source study methods: Nucleated cell counts were estimated from reference gene primer amplification. The method was immunoSEQ multiplex PCR; TCRdb's version includes in-frame clones alone and lacks a portion of them. That table gives V, J and clone size, and the DNA gave D and trimming. The sample includes 110,000 or so clones, about 80% of them seen just once. The entry originates in a study of blood T cell repertoires in COVID-19. Study-wide context: Whether acute or convalescent, the COVID-19 samples came from the United States, Italy and Spain. Sources were T cells, B-cell-depleted T cells, or PBMCs; the material itself was cDNA or gDNA.

The sample consisted of peripheral blood. This sequence originates from a woman between 40 and 50 years old with acute or convalescent COVID-19.

CDR3 residues: CASTLLGDSNQPQHF. The CDR3 nucleotides are TGTGCCAGCACCCTCCTAGGGGACTCCAATCAGCCCCAGCATTTT. V and J are TRBV28 and TRBJ1-5, with D perhaps TRBD1 (5 bases). Trimming removed 7 bases at V and 3 bases at J, with 16 bases between. This CDR3 contains 15 residues. Germline lookup yields CDR1 MDHEN and CDR2 SYDVKM.